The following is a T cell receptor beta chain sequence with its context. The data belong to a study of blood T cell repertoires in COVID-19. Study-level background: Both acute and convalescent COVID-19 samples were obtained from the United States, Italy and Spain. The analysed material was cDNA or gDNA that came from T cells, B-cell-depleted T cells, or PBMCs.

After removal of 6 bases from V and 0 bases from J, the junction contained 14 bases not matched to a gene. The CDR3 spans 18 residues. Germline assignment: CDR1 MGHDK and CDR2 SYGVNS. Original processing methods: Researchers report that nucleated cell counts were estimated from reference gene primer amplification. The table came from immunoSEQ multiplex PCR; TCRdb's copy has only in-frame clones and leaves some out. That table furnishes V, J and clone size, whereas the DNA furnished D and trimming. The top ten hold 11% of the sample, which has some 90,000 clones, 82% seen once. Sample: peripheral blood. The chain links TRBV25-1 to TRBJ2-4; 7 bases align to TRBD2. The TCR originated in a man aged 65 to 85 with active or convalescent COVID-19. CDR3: CASSPPGEGWVAKNIQYF. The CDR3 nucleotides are TGTGCCAGCAGCCCCCCTGGGGAGGGCTGGGTAGCCAAAAACATTCAGTACTTC.